This entry features one T cell receptor (beta chain) sequence. Its target is not known. Primers included in the PCR were 60 Vbeta and 13 Jbeta primers. Profiling relied on immunoSEQ multiplex PCR, and the TCRdb table lists in-frame clones only, not all of them. The top ten hold approximately 6.5% of the sample, which has 120,000 or so clones, around 79% seen once. The data are from a study of cytomegalovirus exposure and HLA in healthy donors. General study results and limits: Later examination showed HLA-associated TCR beta chains had greater clonal expansion than equally common others. Among TCR beta chains, those listed as cytomegalovirus-associated numbered some 170.

There are 12 residues in the CDR3. V lost 2 bases to trimming and J lost 3 bases, with 3 bases between them. Looked up from germline, CDR1 is SGDLS and CDR2 is YYNGEE. The V gene is TRBV9, the J gene TRBJ2-1, with D uncertain. The clonotype originates from a woman aged 40 to 50 in good health and CMV-seronegative. Sequenced: PBMCs. The CDR3: CASSVSYNEQFF. DNA for the CDR3: TGTGCCAGCAGCGTGAGCTACAATGAGCAGTTCTTC.